Given below is one T cell receptor beta chain in context. Profiled with immunoSEQ multiplex PCR; TCRdb holds only in-frame clones, not every one. The top ten hold 0.36% of the sample, which has 85,000 to 95,000 clones, roughly 95% seen once. CDR3 length equals 14 residues. The germline V gene encodes CDR1 MGHRA and CDR2 YSYEKL. V dropped 3 bases and J dropped 4 bases, with 10 bases sitting between them. The data belong to a study of technical replicates of blood from a handful of donors. The sequencing sample was made of T cells isolated from PBMCs. This receptor was taken from a human donor in good health. This chain connects TRBV4-1 to TRBJ1-5, with a tentative D call TRBD1 (5 bases). The CDR3 reads CASSHPGVNQPQHF. CDR3 nucleotides: TGCGCCAGCAGCCACCCGGGGGTTAATCAGCCCCAGCATTTT.